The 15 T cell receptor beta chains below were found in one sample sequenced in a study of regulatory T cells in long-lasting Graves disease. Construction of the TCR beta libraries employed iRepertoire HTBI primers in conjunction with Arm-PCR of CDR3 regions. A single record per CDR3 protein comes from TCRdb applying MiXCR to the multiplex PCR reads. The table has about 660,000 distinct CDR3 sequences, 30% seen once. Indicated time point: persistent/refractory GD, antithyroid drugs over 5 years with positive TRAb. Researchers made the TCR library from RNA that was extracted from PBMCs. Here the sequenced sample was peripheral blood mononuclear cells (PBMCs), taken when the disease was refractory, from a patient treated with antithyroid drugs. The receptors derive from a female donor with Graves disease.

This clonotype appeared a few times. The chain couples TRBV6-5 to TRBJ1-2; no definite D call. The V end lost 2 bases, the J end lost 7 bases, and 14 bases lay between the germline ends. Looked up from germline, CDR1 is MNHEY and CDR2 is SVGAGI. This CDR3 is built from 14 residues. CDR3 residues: CASSYGQDSGGYTF. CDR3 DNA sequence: TGTGCCAGCAGTTACGGGCAGGACTCCGGTGGCTACACCTTC.

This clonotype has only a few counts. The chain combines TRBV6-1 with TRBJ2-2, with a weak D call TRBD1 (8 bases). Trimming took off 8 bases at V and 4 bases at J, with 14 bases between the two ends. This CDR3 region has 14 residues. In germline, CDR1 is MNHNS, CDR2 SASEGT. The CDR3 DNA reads TGTGCCAGCTCAGGGGGCGGGGGCACCGGGGAGCTGTTTTTT. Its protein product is CASSGGGGTGELFF.

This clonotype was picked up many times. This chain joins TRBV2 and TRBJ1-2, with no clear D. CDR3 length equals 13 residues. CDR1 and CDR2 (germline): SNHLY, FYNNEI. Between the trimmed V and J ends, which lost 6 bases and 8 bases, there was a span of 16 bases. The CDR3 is CASRAAFLKGYTF. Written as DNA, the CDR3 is TGTGCCAGCAGAGCGGCATTCCTCAAGGGCTACACCTTC.

The CDR3 nucleotides are TGTGCCAGCAGTCCCCCGCGGGGGATTCGGTCTAGTCTTTACGAGCAGTACTTC. Residues: CASSPPRGIRSSLYEQYF. The chain recombines TRBV12-3 or TRBV12-4 with TRBJ2-7, with 7 bases fitting TRBD2. V was pared by 5 bases and J by 4 bases, with 20 bases of the junction left unmatched. This CDR3 is 18 amino acids long.

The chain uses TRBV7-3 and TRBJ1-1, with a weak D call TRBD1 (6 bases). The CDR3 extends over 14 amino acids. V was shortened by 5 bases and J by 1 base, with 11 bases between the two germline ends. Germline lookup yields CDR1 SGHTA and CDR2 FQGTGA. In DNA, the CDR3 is TGTGCCAGCAGCGGGGGGGGGCAGAACACTGAAGCTTTCTTT. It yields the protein CASSGGGQNTEAFF.

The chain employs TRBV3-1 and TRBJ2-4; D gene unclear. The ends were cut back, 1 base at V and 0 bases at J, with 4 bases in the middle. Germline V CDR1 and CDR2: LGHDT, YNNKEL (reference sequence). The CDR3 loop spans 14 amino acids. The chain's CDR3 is CASSQGVAKNIQYF. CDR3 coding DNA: TGTGCCAGCAGCCAAGGGGTAGCCAAAAACATTCAGTACTTC.

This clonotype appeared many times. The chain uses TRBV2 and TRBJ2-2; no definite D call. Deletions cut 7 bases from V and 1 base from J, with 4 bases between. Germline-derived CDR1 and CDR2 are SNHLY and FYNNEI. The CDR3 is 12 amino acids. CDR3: CASTKNTGELFF. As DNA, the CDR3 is TGTGCCAGCACCAAGAACACCGGGGAGCTGTTTTTT.

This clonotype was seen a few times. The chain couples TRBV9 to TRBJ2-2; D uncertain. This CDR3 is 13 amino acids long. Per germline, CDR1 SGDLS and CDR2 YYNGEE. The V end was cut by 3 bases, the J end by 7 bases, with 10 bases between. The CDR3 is CASSAVTGGELFF. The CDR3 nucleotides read TGTGCCAGCAGCGCTGTAACCGGCGGGGAGCTGTTTTTT.

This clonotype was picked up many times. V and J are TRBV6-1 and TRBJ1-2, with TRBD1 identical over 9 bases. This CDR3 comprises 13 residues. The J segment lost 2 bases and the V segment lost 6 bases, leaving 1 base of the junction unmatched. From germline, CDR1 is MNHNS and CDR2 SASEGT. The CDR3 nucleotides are TGTGCCAGCAGCGGACAGGGGAACTATGGCTACACCTTC. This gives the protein CASSGQGNYGYTF.

CDR3 sequence reads: CAWSQRLAPSSYEQYF. Here the CDR3 DNA reads TGTGCCTGGAGTCAGAGACTAGCGCCCAGCTCCTACGAGCAGTACTTC. The J gene is TRBJ2-7, the V gene TRBV30, with 8 bases matching TRBD2. V was clipped by 2 bases and J by 0 bases; unmatched bases: 9. Germline V CDR1 and CDR2: GTSNPN, SVGIG (reference sequence). This CDR3 has 16 residues.

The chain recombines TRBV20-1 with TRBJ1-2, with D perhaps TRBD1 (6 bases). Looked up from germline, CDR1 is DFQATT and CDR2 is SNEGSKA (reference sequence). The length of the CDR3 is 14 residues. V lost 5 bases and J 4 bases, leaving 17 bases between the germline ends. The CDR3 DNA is TGCAGTGCTCCTCCGGGGGCTACCAGCTATGGCTACACCTTC. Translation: CSAPPGATSYGYTF.

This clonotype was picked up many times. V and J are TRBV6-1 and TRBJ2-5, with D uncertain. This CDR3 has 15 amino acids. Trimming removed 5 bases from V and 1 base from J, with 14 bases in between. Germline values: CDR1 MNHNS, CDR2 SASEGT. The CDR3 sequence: CASSPRTVFQETQYF. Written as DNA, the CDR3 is TGTGCCAGCAGTCCCCGGACGGTATTCCAAGAGACCCAGTACTTC.

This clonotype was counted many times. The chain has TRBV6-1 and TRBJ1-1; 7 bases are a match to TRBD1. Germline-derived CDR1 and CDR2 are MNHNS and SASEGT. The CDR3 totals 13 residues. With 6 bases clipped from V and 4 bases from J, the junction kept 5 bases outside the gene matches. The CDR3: CASRLGTATEAFF. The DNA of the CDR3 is TGTGCCAGCAGACTCGGGACAGCCACTGAAGCTTTCTTT.

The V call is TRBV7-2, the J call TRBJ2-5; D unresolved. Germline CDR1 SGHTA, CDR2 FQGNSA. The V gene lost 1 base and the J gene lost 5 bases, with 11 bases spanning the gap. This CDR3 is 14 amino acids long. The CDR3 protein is CASSLDWGQETQYF. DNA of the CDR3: TGTGCCAGCAGCTTAGATTGGGGTCAGGAGACCCAGTACTTC.

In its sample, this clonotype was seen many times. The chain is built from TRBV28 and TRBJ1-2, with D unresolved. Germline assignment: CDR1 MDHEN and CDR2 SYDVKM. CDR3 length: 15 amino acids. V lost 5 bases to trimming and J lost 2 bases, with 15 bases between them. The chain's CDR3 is CASSLAPLVNYGYTF. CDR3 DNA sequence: TGTGCCAGCAGTCTAGCCCCTCTCGTAAACTATGGCTACACCTTC.